This T cell receptor beta chain is from a study of CD8 T cells in Susac syndrome. The CDR3 is made up of 14 amino acids. With 5 bases removed from V and 4 bases from J, the gap between germline ends came to 12 bases. Looked up from germline, CDR1 is SGHVS and CDR2 is FNYEAQ. RNA totalling roughly 0.45 to 1 ug underwent reverse transcription with random hexamers. The method of amplification for TCR beta CDR3 was immunoSEQ multiplex PCR, covering 54 Vbeta and 13 Jbeta. TCRdb processed the immunoSEQ multiplex PCR reads anew with MiXCR; each CDR3 protein has one entry. The repertoire holds a few hundred thousand distinct CDR3 sequences, with about 93% as singletons.

The gene calls are TRBV7-6 and TRBJ1-3; unclear D gene. Source material: CD8+ T cells from PBMCs. This clonotype was obtained from a human donor with multiple sclerosis. CDR3 sequence: CASSPFTGGNTIYF. In nucleotides, the CDR3 is TGTGCCAGCAGCCCCTTTACCGGCGGAAACACCATATATTTT.